This T cell receptor (beta chain) was profiled in a study of cytomegalovirus exposure and HLA in healthy donors. About the study: Most genotyped donors, over 70% of 300 to 400, had Caucasian-associated genetic ancestry.

Findings and limits, study-wide: Among donors in an Asian-associated ancestry cluster, a later analysis reportedly found fewer N-insertions than the roughly 700-donor mean.

PCR used 60 Vbeta primers and 13 Jbeta primers. Generated by immunoSEQ multiplex PCR, the TCRdb table keeps only in-frame clones and is missing some. The repertoire consists of 150,000 to 200,000 clones, with roughly 84% occurring once and the leading ten covering approximately 1.5%. As to this clone: The antigen is undetermined.

Sample: PBMCs. The TCR was taken from a male donor in good health and CMV-seronegative.

The CDR3: CASSGRGSGNTIYF. CDR3 DNA sequence: TGTGCCAGCAGTGGCAGGGGGTCTGGAAACACCATATATTTT. This sequence joins TRBV6-1 and TRBJ1-3; 7 nucleotides align to TRBD1. V trimming: 4 bases; J trimming: 1 base; junction bases outside the gene matches: 1. Germline V gene lookup returns CDR1 MNHNS and CDR2 SASEGT. The CDR3 is 14 residues long.